The T cell receptor (beta chain) described here comes from a study of T cells after posttransplantation cyclophosphamide. There are many counts of this clone. This CDR3 spans 11 amino acids. Germline lookup yields CDR1 DFQATT and CDR2 SNEGSKA (reference sequence). With 3 bases removed from V and 6 bases from J, the gap between germline ends came to 8 bases. Peripheral blood was collected from the related graft donor on the marrow donation day. Assay: immunoSEQ multiplex PCR; the TCRdb copy retains only in-frame clones and omits some. The sample contains under 50,000 clones, none of them singletons. The sequencing sample was made of PBMCs. This receptor was obtained from a man between 40 and 49 years old in good health, CMV-negative, and a related stem cell transplant donor. The rearrangement uses TRBV20-1 and TRBJ1-2; TRBD1 is a possible D gene (5 bases). As DNA, the CDR3 is TGCAGTGCTAGGGGGACTGATGGCTACACCTTC. Protein sequence: CSARGTDGYTF.